The sequence of this TCR beta chain was determined in a study of neurological immune-mediated disorders. cDNA synthesis was performed by 5'RACE with 10-nucleotide random UMIs. One entry per CDR3 protein, called by TCRdb with MiXCR from the 5' RACE reads. This sample yields tens of thousands of distinct CDR3 sequences, of which around 13% are seen a single time; about 4.6% belongs to the top ten. The CDR3 totals 15 residues. V was trimmed by 1 base and J by 6 bases, leaving 16 bases between them. Germline V gene sequence: CDR1 SEHNR, CDR2 FQNEAQ (reference sequence). The time point here: longitudinal time-point 1 (baseline). This clonotype appeared many times.

This sequence joins TRBV7-9 and TRBJ2-7; D not resolved. Sequencing input: PBMCs. This sequence originates from a female donor with HTLV-1-associated myelopathy (HAM/TSP). The CDR3 nucleotides are TGTGCCAGCAGCTTAGGAGGTTCCTATAGAGGCGAGCAGTACTTC. Residues: CASSLGGSYRGEQYF.